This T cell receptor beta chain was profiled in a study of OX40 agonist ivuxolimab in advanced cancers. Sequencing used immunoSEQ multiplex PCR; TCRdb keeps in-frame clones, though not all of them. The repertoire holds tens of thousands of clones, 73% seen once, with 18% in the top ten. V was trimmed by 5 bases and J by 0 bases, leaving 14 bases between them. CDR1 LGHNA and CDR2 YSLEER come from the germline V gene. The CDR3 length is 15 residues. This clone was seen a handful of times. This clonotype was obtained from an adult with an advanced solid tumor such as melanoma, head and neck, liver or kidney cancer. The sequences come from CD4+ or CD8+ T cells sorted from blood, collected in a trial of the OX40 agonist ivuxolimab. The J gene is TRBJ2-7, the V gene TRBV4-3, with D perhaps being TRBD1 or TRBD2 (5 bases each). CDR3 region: CASSKGTLFSYEQYF. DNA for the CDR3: TGCGCCAGCAGCAAAGGGACCCTCTTCTCCTACGAGCAGTACTTC.